This TCR beta chain comes out of a study of blood T cell repertoires in COVID-19. Study-wide background: Both acute and convalescent COVID-19 samples were obtained from the United States, Italy and Spain. PBMCs, B-cell-depleted T cells, or T cells were the source of the cDNA or gDNA that made up the material.

Per the original methods: Estimated nucleated cell counts came from reference gene primer amplification. Generated by immunoSEQ multiplex PCR, the TCRdb table keeps only in-frame clones and is missing some. The V and J calls and clone size were taken over from that table, and D and trimming were inferred from the DNA. The sample records more than 55,000 clones, 70% to 90% being singletons. Trimming at V came to 1 base and at J to 11 bases, leaving 7 bases not matched to a gene. The CDR3 has 13 residues. Germline-derived CDR1 and CDR2 are SGHDN and FVKESK. The specimen was peripheral blood. This chain joins TRBV14 and TRBJ1-1, with 7 bases identical to TRBD1. The sequence was collected from a woman in her seventies with acute or convalescent COVID-19. The CDR3: CASSQGTGLFAFF. The CDR3 nucleotides are TGTGCCAGCAGCCAAGGGACAGGACTTTTTGCTTTCTTT.